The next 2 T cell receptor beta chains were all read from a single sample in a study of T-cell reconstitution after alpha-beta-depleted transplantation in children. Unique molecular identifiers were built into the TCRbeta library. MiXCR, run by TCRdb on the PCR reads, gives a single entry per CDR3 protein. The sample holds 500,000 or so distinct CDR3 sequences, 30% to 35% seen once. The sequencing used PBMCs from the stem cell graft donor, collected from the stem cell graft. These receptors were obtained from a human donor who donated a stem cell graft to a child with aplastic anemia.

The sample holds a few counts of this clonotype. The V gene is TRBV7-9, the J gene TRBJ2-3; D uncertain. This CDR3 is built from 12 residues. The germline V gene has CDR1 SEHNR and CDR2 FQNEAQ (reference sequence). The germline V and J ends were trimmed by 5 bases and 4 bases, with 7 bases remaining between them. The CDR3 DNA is TGTGCCAGCAGCGCTTTCTCAGATACGCAGTATTTT. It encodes CASSAFSDTQYF.

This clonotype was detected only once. This chain's CDR3 is CASSRTGKRNEQYF. The CDR3 DNA sequence: TGTGCCAGCAGTAGGACAGGGAAGAGGAACGAGCAGTACTTC. V gene TRBV28 combines with J gene TRBJ2-7; the match to TRBD1 covers 8 bases. V lost 5 bases, J lost 5 bases, and 8 bases stayed unmatched. The CDR3 sequence is 14 residues long. Germline-derived CDR1 and CDR2 are MDHEN and SYDVKM.